This T cell receptor beta chain was captured in a study of T cell repertoires in cytomegalovirus infection. Study-level background: Both a matching HLA type and CMV infection were indicated by public TCR beta signatures.

TCRdb passed the reads through MiXCR, listing each CDR3 protein once. The sample lists 110,000 or so distinct CDR3 sequences; about 30% were seen once. Findings of the study overall: There were carriers of CMV plus the relevant HLA, and cumulative public TCR beta family frequency identified them.

Comments on this clonotype: Its antigen is undetermined.

The sequencing here drew on CD8+ T cells from cultured PBMCs, taken from culture after CMV antigen stimulation. The sequence derives from a human donor in good health (CMV status not recorded). Some clones in this sample may be carry-over from other donors' samples.

The CDR3 sequence: CASGVADTQYF. CDR3 nucleotides: TGTGCCAGCGGGGTCGCAGATACGCAGTATTTT. The chain recombines TRBV6-5 with TRBJ2-3; D unresolved. Germline CDR1 and CDR2: MNHEY and SVGAGI. This CDR3 region has 11 residues. Trimming removed 8 bases from V and 4 bases from J, with 7 bases in between.